Listed below are T cell receptor beta chains from one sample, sequenced in a study of blood T cell repertoires in COVID-19. Some clones are missing from TCRdb's copy, which holds only in-frame ones; the method was immunoSEQ multiplex PCR. The data hold 95,000 to 110,000 clones, with approximately 88% observed a single time. The source material was peripheral blood. These receptors came from a human donor in a cohort sampled during active COVID-19. The CDR3 runs from the conserved cysteine through the conserved F or W. The D gene is left open where the match is weak. The size of a clone is reported for some rows only, either as once, few or many, or as a class for expanded clones.

>NA|NA|TRBJ2-1|TRBV4-1
TGCGCCAGCATGCAATCACAAGCCTACAATGAGCAGTTCTTC
CASMQSQAYNEQFF
>NA|TRBD2|TRBJ2-7|TRBV5-6
TGTGCCAGCAGCTTGGCGGGAGGAGCATACGAGCAGTACTTC
CASSLAGGAYEQYF
>NA|TRBD1|TRBJ1-2|TRBV6-5
TGTGCCAGCAGTTACTCGGGGACAGTAACCGCTGGCTACACCTTC
CASSYSGTVTAGYTF
>NA|NA|TRBJ1-2|TRBV14
TGTGCCAGCAGCCAAGATCAACAGGGCTCTATCGAGGGCTACACCTTC
CASSQDQQGSIEGYTF
>NA|NA|TRBJ2-2|TRBV7-3
TGTGCCAGCAGCTTAGAGGGTCTGACCGGGGAGCTGTTTTTT
CASSLEGLTGELFF
>once|NA|TRBJ1-5|TRBV27
TGTGCCAGCAGTTTATCGCAGGGTTTCAATCAGCCCCAGCATTTT
CASSLSQGFNQPQHF
>NA|NA|TRBJ2-3|TRBV5-4
TGTGCCAGCAGCTTGGCCGGGGCAGATACGCAGTATTTT
CASSLAGADTQYF
>NA|NA|TRBJ2-5|TRBV19
TGTGCCAGTAGTACAACCCCTACAGTGCTCGAAGACCGGACCCAGTACTTC
CASSTTPTVLEDRTQYF
>NA|TRBD2|TRBJ2-1|TRBV2
TGTGCCAGCAGTGGAGGAGCGGGAGTTAGCTCCTACAATGAGCAGTTCTTC
CASSGGAGVSSYNEQFF
>NA|NA|TRBJ2-7|TRBV2
TGTGCCAGCAGTTTCGGGAGCGGCGACGAGCAGTACTTC
CASSFGSGDEQYF
>NA|TRBD1|TRBJ1-2|TRBV3-1/TRBV3-2
TGTGCCAGCAGCAAATTAACCGGGACAGGGGAAAAAACTAACTATGGCTACACCTTC
CASSKLTGTGEKTNYGYTF
>NA|TRBD2|TRBJ2-3|TRBV7-6
TGTGCCAGCAGCTTAGGGACTAGGGGCACAGATACGCAGTATTTT
CASSLGTRGTDTQYF
>NA|TRBD1|TRBJ1-2|TRBV10-3
TGTGCCATCAGTGAGCTACAGGGGGCCGACTATGGCTACACCTTC
CAISELQGADYGYTF
>NA|NA|TRBJ1-4|TRBV25-1
TGTGCCAGCAGTGAATCTCTTCGGGGGGCTAATGAAAAACTGTTTTTT
CASSESLRGANEKLFF
>NA|NA|TRBJ2-2|TRBV9
TGTGCCAGCAGCGGTGGGACACTTAACACCGGGGAGCTGTTTTTT
CASSGGTLNTGELFF
>NA|TRBD2|TRBJ2-7|TRBV7-3
TGTGCCAGCAGCCCGACCGTTGCTAGCGGGAGAGCAGGCGAGCAGTACTTC
CASSPTVASGRAGEQYF
>NA|TRBD2|TRBJ2-1|TRBV10-3
TGTGCCAGCGCAGGACTAGCCAATGAGCAGTTCTTC
CASAGLANEQFF
>NA|TRBD1|TRBJ1-4|TRBV7-9
TGTGCCAGCCTCAGAAACATCGGACAGGGGTTGACTAATGAAAAACTGTTTTTT
CASLRNIGQGLTNEKLFF
>NA|NA|TRBJ1-5|TRBV11-2
TGTGCCAGCAGCTTTAACGAGCGGGGGCAGCCCCAGCATTTT
CASSFNERGQPQHF
>few|NA|TRBJ2-1|TRBV29-1
TGCAGCGTTGAGGGTACGGGGGAAAACTACAATGAGCAGTTCTTC
CSVEGTGENYNEQFF
>NA|NA|TRBJ2-6|TRBV29-1
TGCAGCGTTGCCCAATCTGGGGCCAACGTCCTGACTTTC
CSVAQSGANVLTF
>NA|NA|TRBJ1-1|TRBV7-9
TGTGCCAGCAGCTTTAGCCCTCCTGGGACTGAAGCTTTCTTT
CASSFSPPGTEAFF
>once|TRBD2|TRBJ2-5|TRBV7-9
TGTGCCAGCAGCGGTAGCGGGAGGGGAGAGACCCAGTACTTC
CASSGSGRGETQYF
>NA|NA|TRBJ2-2|TRBV28
TGTGCCAGCAGTTTGGCCAGGGCGGCTGGGGAGCTGTTTTTT
CASSLARAAGELFF
>NA|NA|TRBJ1-1|TRBV19
TGTGCCAGTAGTATACCGCACAGGGAAGCCAGGGCTTTCTTT
CASSIPHREARAFF
>NA|TRBD1|TRBJ1-1|TRBV9
TGTGCCAGCAGCGTTCACTCCGGACAGGGTGTAGGGGACACTGAAGCTTTCTTT
CASSVHSGQGVGDTEAFF
>NA|TRBD1|TRBJ2-7|TRBV11-3
TGTGCCAGCAGCCTGGGACAGAAATACGAGCAGTACTTC
CASSLGQKYEQYF
>NA|NA|TRBJ2-2|TRBV5-8
TGTGCCAGCATTGCACGGCCGGGCACCGGGGAGCTGTTTTTT
CASIARPGTGELFF
>NA|TRBD2|TRBJ2-1|TRBV30
TGTGCCTGGGATACTAGCGGGAGAGGTAATGAGCAGTTCTTC
CAWDTSGRGNEQFF
>NA|NA|TRBJ1-1|TRBV21-1
TGTGCCAGCAGCAAAGCGGACAGGGTAATGAACACTGAAGCTTTCTTT
CASSKADRVMNTEAFF
>NA|TRBD1|TRBJ2-1|TRBV7-2
TGTGCCAGCAGCCCGCAGGGGGCAGGTGAGCAGTTCTTC
CASSPQGAGEQFF
>NA|NA|TRBJ1-1|TRBV5-6
TGTGCCAGCAGCTTGTGGTTGGCAGGGCCGAACACTGAAGCTTTCTTT
CASSLWLAGPNTEAFF
>NA|TRBD2|TRBJ2-1|TRBV7-6
TGTGCCAGCAGCCCCCTCCTTGGGGGAGGGCCTTATGAGCAGTTCTTC
CASSPLLGGGPYEQFF
>NA|TRBD1|TRBJ2-3|TRBV5-5
TGTGCCAGCAGGCAAACGCCGGGACAGGGATTGCCAGATACGCAGTATTTT
CASRQTPGQGLPDTQYF
>few|TRBD2|TRBJ2-1|TRBV11-2
TGTGCCAGCAGCCAACTAGCGGGAGTAATGAATGAGCAGTTCTTC
CASSQLAGVMNEQFF
>NA|NA|TRBJ1-1|TRBV6-6
TGTGCCAGCAGCTCAACAGGCACTGAAGCTTTCTTT
CASSSTGTEAFF
>NA|NA|TRBJ2-5|TRBV7-3
TGTGCCAGCAGCCTACAGCGGGAAGAGACCCAGTACTTC
CASSLQREETQYF
>NA|TRBD2|TRBJ2-1|TRBV9
TGTGCCAGCAGCTCTAGCGGGAGCTCCTACAATGAGCAGTTCTTC
CASSSSGSSYNEQFF
>NA|TRBD1|TRBJ1-1|TRBV5-5
TGTGCCAGCAGCCCAATGACAGGGGGCATAACGAACACTGAAGCTTTCTTT
CASSPMTGGITNTEAFF
>NA|TRBD1|TRBJ1-2|TRBV19
TGTGCCACCTCTCACAGGGACAGGGGGACCTTC
CATSHRDRGTF
>NA|NA|TRBJ2-1|TRBV5-4
TGTGCCAGCAGCCTAGACAGTAGTGAGCAGTTCTTC
CASSLDSSEQFF
>NA|NA|TRBJ2-3|TRBV2
TGTGCCAGCAGTGCTAGCTCAGATACGCAGTATTTT
CASSASSDTQYF
>NA|NA|TRBJ2-1|TRBV30
TGTGCCTGGAGTGTGGGGTCTAGCGCGAGAGAGCAGTTCTTC
CAWSVGSSAREQFF
>NA|TRBD1|TRBJ1-2|TRBV11-2
TGTGCCAGCAGCCCCACCGGGACAGGGGTTGTCTATGGCTACACCTTC
CASSPTGTGVVYGYTF
>NA|NA|TRBJ1-1|TRBV7-9
TGTGCCAGCAGCCCACCACCGACAGCGCTATTCACTGAAGCTTTCTTT
CASSPPPTALFTEAFF
>NA|NA|TRBJ2-5|TRBV7-2
TGTGCCAGCAGTCAACAAGAGACCCAGTACTTC
CASSQQETQYF
>NA|NA|TRBJ2-3|TRBV29-1
TGCAGCGTCTTTCTAAACGGGGCAGATACGCAGTATTTT
CSVFLNGADTQYF
>NA|NA|TRBJ1-2|TRBV25-1
TGTGCCAGCAGGACCACGGGTTTTAGCTATGGCTACACCTTC
CASRTTGFSYGYTF
>once|NA|TRBJ2-1|TRBV27
TGTGCCAGCAGTTTAGTATCTAGGAGCTCCTACAATGAGCAGTTCTTC
CASSLVSRSSYNEQFF
>NA|TRBD2|TRBJ2-2|TRBV9
TGTGCCAGCAGCGCGGGATTAGCGGGAGTTAACGCCGGGGAGCTGTTTTTT
CASSAGLAGVNAGELFF
>NA|NA|TRBJ2-2|TRBV11-2
TGTGCCAGCAGCCGGGTCGCCGGGGAGCTGTTTTTT
CASSRVAGELFF
>NA|TRBD1|TRBJ1-1|TRBV29-1
TGCAGCGTTGAAGGCGACAGGGGTGTAGTAGTGAACACTGAAGCTTTCTTT
CSVEGDRGVVVNTEAFF
>NA|NA|TRBJ2-5|TRBV5-1
TGCGCCAGCAGCTTGGCACAGGGTCCGGAGACCCAGTACTTC
CASSLAQGPETQYF
>many|NA|TRBJ1-4|TRBV19
TGTGCCAGTAGCGGCCGGGATCTCGCTAATGAAAAACTGTTTTTT
CASSGRDLANEKLFF
>NA|TRBD2|TRBJ2-5|TRBV10-3
TGTGCCATCAGTGAGTCGTCGGCGGGAGGGCCTTCACGAGAGACCCAGTACTTC
CAISESSAGGPSRETQYF
>NA|TRBD1|TRBJ1-1|TRBV6-2/TRBV6-3
TGTGCCAGCAGTCAGACAGGGGCCGGGACTGAAGCTTTCTTT
CASSQTGAGTEAFF
>NA|TRBD2|TRBJ2-3|TRBV25-1
TGTGCCAGCAGTGATGCAGGACTAGTGCGCGGCACAGATACGCAGTATTTT
CASSDAGLVRGTDTQYF
>NA|TRBD2|TRBJ2-3|TRBV27
TGTGCCAGCAGTTCACGACTAGCGGGAGCAAGGGATACGCAGTATTTT
CASSSRLAGARDTQYF
>few|TRBD1|TRBJ2-3|TRBV7-2
TGTGCCAGCAGCTTAGTTCCAGGGGGCAGCACAGATACGCAGTATTTT
CASSLVPGGSTDTQYF